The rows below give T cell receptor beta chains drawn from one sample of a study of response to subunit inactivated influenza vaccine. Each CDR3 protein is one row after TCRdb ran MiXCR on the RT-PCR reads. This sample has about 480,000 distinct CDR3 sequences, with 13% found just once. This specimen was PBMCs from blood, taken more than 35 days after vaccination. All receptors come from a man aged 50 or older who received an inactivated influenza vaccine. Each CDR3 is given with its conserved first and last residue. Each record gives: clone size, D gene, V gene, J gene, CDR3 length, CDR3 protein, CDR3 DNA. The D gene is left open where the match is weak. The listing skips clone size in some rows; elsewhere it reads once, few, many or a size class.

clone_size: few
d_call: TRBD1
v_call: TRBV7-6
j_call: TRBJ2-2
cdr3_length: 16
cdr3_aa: CASSSPGQGAPGELFF
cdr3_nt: TGTGCCAGCAGCTCACCGGGACAGGGGGCGCCCGGGGAGCTGTTTTTT

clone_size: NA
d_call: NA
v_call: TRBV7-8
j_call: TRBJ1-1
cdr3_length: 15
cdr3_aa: CASSLGPLRGTEAFF
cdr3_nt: TGTGCCAGCAGCTTAGGGCCCCTAAGGGGCACTGAAGCTTTCTTT

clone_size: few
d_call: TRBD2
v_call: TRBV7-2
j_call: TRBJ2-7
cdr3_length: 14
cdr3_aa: CASSSTSGDYEQYF
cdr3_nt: TGTGCCAGCAGCTCGACTAGCGGGGACTACGAGCAGTACTTC

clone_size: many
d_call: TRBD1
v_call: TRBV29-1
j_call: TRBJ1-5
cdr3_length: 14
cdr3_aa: CSVGGTDPNQPQHF
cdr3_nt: TGCAGCGTAGGAGGGACAGATCCCAATCAGCCCCAGCATTTT

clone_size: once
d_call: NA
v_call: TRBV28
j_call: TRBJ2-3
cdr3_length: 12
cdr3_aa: CASGLQRDTQYF
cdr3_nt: TGTGCCAGCGGACTACAGCGGGATACGCAGTATTTT

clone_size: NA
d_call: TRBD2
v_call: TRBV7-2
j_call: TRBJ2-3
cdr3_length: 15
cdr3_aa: CASSKSGGYTDTQYF
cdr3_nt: TGTGCCAGCAGCAAGAGCGGGGGGTACACAGATACGCAGTATTTT

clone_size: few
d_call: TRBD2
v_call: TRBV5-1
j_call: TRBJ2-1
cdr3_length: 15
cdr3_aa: CASSLVSGGGNEQFF
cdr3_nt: TGCGCCAGCAGCTTGGTTAGCGGGGGCGGCAATGAGCAGTTCTTC

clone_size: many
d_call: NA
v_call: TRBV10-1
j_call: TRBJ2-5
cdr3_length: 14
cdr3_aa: CASSEGTGQETQYF
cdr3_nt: TGCGCCAGCAGTGAAGGTACAGGCCAAGAGACCCAGTACTTC

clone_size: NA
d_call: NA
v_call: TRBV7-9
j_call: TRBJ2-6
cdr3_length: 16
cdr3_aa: CASSQELLTGANVLTF
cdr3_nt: TGTGCCAGCAGCCAGGAACTATTAACTGGGGCCAACGTCCTGACTTTC

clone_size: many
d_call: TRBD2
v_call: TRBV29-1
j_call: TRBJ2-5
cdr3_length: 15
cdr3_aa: CSVAGTSGLQETQYF
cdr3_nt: TGCAGCGTGGCTGGGACTAGCGGACTCCAAGAGACCCAGTACTTC

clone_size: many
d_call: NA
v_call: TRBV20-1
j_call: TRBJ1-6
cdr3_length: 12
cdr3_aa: CSARTQNSPLHF
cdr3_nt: TGCAGTGCTAGAACACAAAATTCACCCCTCCACTTT

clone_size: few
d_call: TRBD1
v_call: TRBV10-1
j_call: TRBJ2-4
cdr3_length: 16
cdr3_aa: CASSESIGDRVNIQYF
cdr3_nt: TGCGCCAGCAGTGAGTCGATCGGGGACAGGGTCAACATTCAGTACTTC

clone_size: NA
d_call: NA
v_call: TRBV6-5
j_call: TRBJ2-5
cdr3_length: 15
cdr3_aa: CASSDSGSNSETQYF
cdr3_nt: TGTGCCAGCAGTGACTCCGGGTCAAACAGCGAGACCCAGTACTTC

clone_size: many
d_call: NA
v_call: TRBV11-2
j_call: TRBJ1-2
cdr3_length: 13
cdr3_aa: CASSSGGVYGYTF
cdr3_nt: TGTGCCAGCAGCTCCGGTGGGGTCTATGGCTACACCTTC

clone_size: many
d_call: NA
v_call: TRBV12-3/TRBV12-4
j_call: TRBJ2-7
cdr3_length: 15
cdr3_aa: CASSNRSGRTYEQYF
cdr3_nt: TGTGCCAGCAGTAACCGATCGGGACGAACCTACGAGCAGTACTTC

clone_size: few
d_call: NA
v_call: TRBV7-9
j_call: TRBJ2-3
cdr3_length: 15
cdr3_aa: CASSPLSRGTDTQYF
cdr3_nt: TGTGCCAGCAGCCCACTCAGCAGAGGCACAGATACGCAGTATTTT

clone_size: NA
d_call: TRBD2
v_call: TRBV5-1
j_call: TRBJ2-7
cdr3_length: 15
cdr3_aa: CASSLRTSGGGEQYF
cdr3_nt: TGCGCCAGCAGCTTAAGGACTAGCGGCGGGGGCGAGCAGTACTTC

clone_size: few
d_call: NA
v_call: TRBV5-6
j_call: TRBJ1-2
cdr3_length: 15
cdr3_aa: CASSLVWGAPAGYTF
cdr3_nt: TGTGCCAGCAGCTTGGTGTGGGGGGCGCCCGCTGGCTACACCTTC

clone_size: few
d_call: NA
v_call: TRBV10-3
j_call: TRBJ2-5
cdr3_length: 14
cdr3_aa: CAISNAGRQETQYF
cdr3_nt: TGTGCCATCAGTAATGCGGGGAGACAAGAGACCCAGTACTTC

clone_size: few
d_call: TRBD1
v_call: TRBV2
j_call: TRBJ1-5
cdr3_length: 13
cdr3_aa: CASTGTGDQPQHF
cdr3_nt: TGTGCCAGCACCGGGACAGGGGATCAGCCCCAGCATTTT

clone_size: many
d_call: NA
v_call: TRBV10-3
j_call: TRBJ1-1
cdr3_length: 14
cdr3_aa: CAISGHETATEAFF
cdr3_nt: TGTGCCATCTCGGGCCACGAGACAGCCACTGAAGCTTTCTTT

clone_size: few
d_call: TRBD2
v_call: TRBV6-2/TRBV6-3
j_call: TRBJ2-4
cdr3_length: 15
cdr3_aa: CASSYFAGAGNIQYF
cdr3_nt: TGTGCCAGCAGTTACTTTGCGGGAGCTGGGAACATTCAGTACTTC

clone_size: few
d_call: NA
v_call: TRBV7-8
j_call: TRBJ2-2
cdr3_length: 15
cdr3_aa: CASSGQQGNTGELFF
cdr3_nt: TGTGCCAGCAGCGGGCAACAGGGTAACACCGGGGAGCTGTTTTTT

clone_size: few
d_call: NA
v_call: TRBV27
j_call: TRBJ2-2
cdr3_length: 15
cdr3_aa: CASSFVGGRTGELFF
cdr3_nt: TGTGCCAGCAGTTTCGTGGGGGGCCGCACCGGGGAGCTGTTTTTT

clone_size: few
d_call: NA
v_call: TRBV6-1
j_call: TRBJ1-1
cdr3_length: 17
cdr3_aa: CASSPDGPSLPNTEAFF
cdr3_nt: TGTGCCAGCAGCCCCGACGGACCCTCCCTCCCGAACACTGAAGCTTTCTTT

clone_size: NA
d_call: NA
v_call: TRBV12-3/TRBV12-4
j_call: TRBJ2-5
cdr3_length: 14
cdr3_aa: CASRVSGVTETQYF
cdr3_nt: TGTGCCAGCAGGGTCTCAGGGGTGACGGAGACCCAGTACTTC

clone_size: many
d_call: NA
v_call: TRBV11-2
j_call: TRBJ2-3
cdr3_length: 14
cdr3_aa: CASSAAGRTDTQYF
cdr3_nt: TGTGCCAGCAGCGCCGCGGGACGAACAGATACGCAGTATTTT

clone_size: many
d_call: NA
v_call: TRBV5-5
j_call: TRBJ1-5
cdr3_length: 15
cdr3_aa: CASSLDGGAWQPQHF
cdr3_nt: TGTGCCAGCAGCTTGGATGGGGGCGCGTGGCAGCCCCAGCATTTT

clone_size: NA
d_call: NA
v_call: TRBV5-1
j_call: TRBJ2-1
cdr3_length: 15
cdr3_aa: CASSLVGGDYNEQFF
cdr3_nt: TGCGCCAGCAGCTTGGTTGGCGGGGATTACAATGAGCAGTTCTTC

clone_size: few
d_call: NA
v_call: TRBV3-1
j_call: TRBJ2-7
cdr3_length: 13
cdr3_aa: CASSIKGSYEQYF
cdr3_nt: TGTGCCAGCAGCATTAAGGGATCCTACGAGCAGTACTTC

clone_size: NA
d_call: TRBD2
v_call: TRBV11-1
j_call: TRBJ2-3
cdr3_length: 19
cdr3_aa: CASRHGVAGHDPSTDTQYF
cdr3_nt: TGTGCCAGCAGGCATGGGGTAGCGGGACACGACCCAAGCACAGATACGCAGTATTTT

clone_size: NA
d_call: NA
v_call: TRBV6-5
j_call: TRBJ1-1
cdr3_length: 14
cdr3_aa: CASSYSHTETEAFF
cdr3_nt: TGTGCCAGCAGTTACTCTCACACAGAGACTGAAGCTTTCTTT

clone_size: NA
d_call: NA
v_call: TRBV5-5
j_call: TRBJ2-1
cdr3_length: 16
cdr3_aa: CASSLAIWSSYNEQFF
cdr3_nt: TGTGCCAGCAGCTTGGCGATCTGGAGCTCCTACAATGAGCAGTTCTTC

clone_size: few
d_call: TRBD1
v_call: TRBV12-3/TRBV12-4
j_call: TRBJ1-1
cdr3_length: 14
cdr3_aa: CASRWGQANTEAFF
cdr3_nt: TGTGCCAGCCGGTGGGGACAGGCGAACACTGAAGCTTTCTTT

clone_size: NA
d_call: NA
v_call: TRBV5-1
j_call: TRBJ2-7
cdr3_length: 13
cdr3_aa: CASQQFPNYEQYF
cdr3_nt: TGCGCCAGCCAACAATTCCCCAACTACGAGCAGTACTTC

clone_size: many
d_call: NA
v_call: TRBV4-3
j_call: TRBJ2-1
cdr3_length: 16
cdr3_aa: CASSQDVGLGDNEQFF
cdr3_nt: TGCGCCAGCAGCCAAGATGTAGGTTTGGGGGACAATGAGCAGTTCTTC

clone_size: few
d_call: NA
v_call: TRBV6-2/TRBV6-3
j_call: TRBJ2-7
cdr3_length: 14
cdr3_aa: CASSYSGITYEQYF
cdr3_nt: TGTGCCAGCAGTTACTCGGGAATAACCTACGAGCAGTACTTC

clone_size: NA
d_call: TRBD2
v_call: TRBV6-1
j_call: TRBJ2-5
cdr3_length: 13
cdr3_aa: CASRASGRETQYF
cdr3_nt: TGTGCCAGCAGGGCTAGCGGGAGGGAGACCCAGTACTTC

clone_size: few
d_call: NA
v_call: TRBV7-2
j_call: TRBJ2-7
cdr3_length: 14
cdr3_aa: CASSLGVQDYEQYF
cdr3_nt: TGTGCCAGCAGCTTAGGGGTCCAAGACTACGAGCAGTACTTC

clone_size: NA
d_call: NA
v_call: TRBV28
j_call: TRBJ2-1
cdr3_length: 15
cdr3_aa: CASSSGKPTYNEQFF
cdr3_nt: TGTGCCAGCAGTTCCGGGAAACCTACATACAATGAGCAGTTCTTC

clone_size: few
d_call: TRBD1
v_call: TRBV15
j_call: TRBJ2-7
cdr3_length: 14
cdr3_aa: CATGRQGIVDEQYF
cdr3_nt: TGTGCCACCGGCCGACAGGGAATCGTCGACGAGCAGTACTTC

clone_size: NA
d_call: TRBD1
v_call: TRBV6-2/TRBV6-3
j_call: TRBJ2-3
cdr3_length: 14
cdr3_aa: CASSPQGGPDTQYF
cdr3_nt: TGTGCCAGCAGCCCACAGGGGGGCCCAGATACGCAGTATTTT

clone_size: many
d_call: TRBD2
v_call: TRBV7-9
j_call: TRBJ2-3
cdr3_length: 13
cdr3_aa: CASSLDLAGTQYF
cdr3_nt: TGTGCCAGCAGCTTAGATCTAGCGGGAACGCAGTATTTT

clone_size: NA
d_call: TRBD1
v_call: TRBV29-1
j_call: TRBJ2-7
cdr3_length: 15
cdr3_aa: CSVEAADRGLYEQYF
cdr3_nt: TGCAGCGTTGAAGCGGCGGACAGGGGGCTTTACGAGCAGTACTTC

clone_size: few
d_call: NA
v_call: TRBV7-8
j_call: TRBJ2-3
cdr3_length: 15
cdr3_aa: CASSLGTMYTDTQYF
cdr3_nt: TGTGCCAGCAGCTTAGGGACTATGTACACAGATACGCAGTATTTT

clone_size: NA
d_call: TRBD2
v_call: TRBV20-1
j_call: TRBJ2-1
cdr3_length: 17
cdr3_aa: CSARDHGRGGRASEQFF
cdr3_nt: TGCAGTGCTAGAGATCACGGTCGGGGCGGGAGGGCTAGTGAGCAGTTCTTC

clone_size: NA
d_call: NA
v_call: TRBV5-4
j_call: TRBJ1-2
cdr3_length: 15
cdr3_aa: CASSLARDIRDGYTF
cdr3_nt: TGTGCCAGCAGCTTGGCGCGGGACATTCGGGATGGCTACACCTTC

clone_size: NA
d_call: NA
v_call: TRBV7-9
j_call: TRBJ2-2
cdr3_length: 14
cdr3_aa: CASSLEGDTGELFF
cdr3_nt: TGTGCCAGCAGCCTGGAGGGGGACACCGGGGAGCTGTTTTTT

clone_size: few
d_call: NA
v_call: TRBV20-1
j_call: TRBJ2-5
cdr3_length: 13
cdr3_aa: CSASRQGGKTQYF
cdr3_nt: TGCAGTGCTAGCCGACAGGGAGGAAAGACCCAGTACTTC

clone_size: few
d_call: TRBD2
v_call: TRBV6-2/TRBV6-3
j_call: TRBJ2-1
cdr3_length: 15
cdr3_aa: CASTWTSGSVNEQFF
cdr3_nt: TGTGCCAGCACGTGGACTAGCGGGAGTGTTAATGAGCAGTTCTTC

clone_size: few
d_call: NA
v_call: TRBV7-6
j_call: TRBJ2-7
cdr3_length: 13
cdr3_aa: CASSRDQASEQYF
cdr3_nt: TGTGCCAGCAGTCGGGACCAGGCCTCCGAGCAGTACTTC

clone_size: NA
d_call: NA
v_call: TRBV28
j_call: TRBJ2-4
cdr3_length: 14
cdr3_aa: CASSLIGAKNIQYF
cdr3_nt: TGTGCCAGCAGTTTGATCGGAGCCAAAAACATTCAGTACTTC

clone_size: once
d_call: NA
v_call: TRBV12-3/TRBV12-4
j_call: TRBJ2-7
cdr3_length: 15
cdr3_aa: CASSFLGRYSYEQYF
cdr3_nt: TGTGCCAGCAGTTTCTTAGGTCGATATTCCTACGAGCAGTACTTC

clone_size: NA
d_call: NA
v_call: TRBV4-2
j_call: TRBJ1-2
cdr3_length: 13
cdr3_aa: CASSQDPGYGYTF
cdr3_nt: TGTGCCAGCAGCCAAGATCCGGGTTATGGCTACACCTTC